The sequence of this TCR beta chain was determined in a study of cytomegalovirus exposure and HLA in healthy donors. Study-level findings and limits: The authors excluded some V segments, including TRBV6-2 and TRBV6-3, as indistinguishable.

This clone has just one count. The antigen is unknown. Germline-derived CDR1 and CDR2 are SGHRS and YFSETQ. With 4 bases clipped from V and 3 bases from J, the junction kept 19 bases outside the gene matches. The CDR3 covers 19 residues. Participants comprised healthy donors of bone marrow. Both 60 Vbeta primers and 13 Jbeta primers went into the PCR. The table came from immunoSEQ multiplex PCR; TCRdb's copy has only in-frame clones and leaves some out. Here the sample spans about 180,000 clones, around 80% being singletons. The gene calls are TRBV5-1 and TRBJ2-5; 9 bases are shared with TRBD2. The sequencing input was PBMCs. This sequence was found in a woman in her thirties or forties in good health and CMV-seronegative. DNA for the CDR3: TGCGCCAGCAGCCTAACCCTTATCTCAAGACTAGCGGCCGAAGAGACCCAGTACTTC. This gives the protein CASSLTLISRLAAEETQYF.